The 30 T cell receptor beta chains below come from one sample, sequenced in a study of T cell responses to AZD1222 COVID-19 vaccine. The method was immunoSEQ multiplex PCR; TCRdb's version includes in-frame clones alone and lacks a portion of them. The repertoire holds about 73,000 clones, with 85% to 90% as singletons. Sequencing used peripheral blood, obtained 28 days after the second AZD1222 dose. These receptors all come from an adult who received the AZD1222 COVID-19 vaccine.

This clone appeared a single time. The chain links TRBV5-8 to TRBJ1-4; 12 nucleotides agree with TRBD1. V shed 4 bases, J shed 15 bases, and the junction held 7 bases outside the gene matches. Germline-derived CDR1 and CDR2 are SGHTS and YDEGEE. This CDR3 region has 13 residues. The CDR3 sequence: CASSLRDRGRMFF. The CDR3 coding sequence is TGTGCCAGCAGCCTCCGGGACAGGGGGCGGATGTTTTTT.

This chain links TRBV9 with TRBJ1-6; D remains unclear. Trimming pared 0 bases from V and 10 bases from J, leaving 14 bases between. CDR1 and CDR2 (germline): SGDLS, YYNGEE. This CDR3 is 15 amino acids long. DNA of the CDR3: TGTGCCAGCAGCGTAGTCGCGGCGTCTGGGTCACCCCTCCACTTT. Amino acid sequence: CASSVVAASGSPLHF. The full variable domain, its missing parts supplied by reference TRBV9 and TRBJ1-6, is DSGVTQTPKHLITATGQRVTLRCSPRSGDLSVYWYQQSLDQGLQFLIQYYNGEERAKGNILERFSAQQFPDLHSELNLSSLELGDSALYFCASSVVAASGSPLHFGNGTRLTVT.

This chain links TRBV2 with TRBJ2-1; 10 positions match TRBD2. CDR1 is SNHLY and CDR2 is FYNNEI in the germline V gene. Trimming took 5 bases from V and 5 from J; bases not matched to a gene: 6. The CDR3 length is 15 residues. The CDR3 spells CASSPRTSGNNEQFF. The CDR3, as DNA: TGTGCCAGCAGTCCCAGGACTAGCGGAAACAATGAGCAGTTCTTC. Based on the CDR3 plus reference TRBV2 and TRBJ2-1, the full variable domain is EPEVTQTPSHQVTQMGQEVILRCVPISNHLYFYWYRQILGQKVEFLVSFYNNEISEKSEIFDDQFSVERPDGSNFTLKIRSTKLEDSAMYFCASSPRTSGNNEQFFGPGTRLTVL.

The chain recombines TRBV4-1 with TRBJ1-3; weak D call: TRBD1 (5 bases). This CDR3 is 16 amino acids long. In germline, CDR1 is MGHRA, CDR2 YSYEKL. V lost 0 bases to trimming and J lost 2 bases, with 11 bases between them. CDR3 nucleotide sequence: TGCGCCAGCAGCCAAGAATCCCCGGGGGCTGGAAACACCATATATTTT. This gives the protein CASSQESPGAGNTIYF.

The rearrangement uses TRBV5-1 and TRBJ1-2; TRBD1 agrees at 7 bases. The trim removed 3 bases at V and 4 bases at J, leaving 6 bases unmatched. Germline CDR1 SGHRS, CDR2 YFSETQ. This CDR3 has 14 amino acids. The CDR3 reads CASSSTAGGYGYTF. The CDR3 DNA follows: TGCGCCAGCAGCTCGACGGCAGGGGGCTATGGCTACACCTTC.

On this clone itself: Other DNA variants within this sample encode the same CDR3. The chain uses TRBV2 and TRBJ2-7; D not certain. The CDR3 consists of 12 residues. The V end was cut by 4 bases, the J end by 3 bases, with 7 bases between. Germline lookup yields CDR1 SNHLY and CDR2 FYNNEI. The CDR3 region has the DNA TGTGCCAGCAGTGCAACCGTCTACGAGCAGTACGTC. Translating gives CASSATVYEQYV.

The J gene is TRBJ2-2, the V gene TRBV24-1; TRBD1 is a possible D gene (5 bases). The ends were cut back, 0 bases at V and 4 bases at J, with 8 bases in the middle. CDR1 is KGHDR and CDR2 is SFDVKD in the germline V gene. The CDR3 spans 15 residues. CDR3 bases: TGTGCCACCAGTGATTTGGGGGCAGGCACCGGGGAGCTGTTTTTT. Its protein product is CATSDLGAGTGELFF.

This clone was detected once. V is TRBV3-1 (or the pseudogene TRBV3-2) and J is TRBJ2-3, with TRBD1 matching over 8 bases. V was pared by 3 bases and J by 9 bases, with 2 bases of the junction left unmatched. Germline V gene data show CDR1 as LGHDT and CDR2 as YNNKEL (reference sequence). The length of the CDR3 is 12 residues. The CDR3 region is CASSHGQGTQYF. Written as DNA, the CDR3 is TGTGCCAGCAGCCACGGACAGGGAACGCAGTATTTT.

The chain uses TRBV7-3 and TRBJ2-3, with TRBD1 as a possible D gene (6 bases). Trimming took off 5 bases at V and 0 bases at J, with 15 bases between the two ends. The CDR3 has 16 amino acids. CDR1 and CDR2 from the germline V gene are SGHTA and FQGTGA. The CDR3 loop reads CASSRSGHFSTDTQYF. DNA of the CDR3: TGTGCCAGCAGCCGATCGGGACATTTTAGCACAGATACGCAGTATTTT.

In DNA form, the CDR3 reads TGTGCCAGCAGTGACCCTGGGTTTCGGGAAAAACTGTTTTTT. Translation gives CASSDPGFREKLFF. This rearrangement joins TRBV2 to TRBJ1-4, with D hard to call. This CDR3 contains 14 residues. CDR1 and CDR2 from the germline V gene are SNHLY and FYNNEI. V was pared by 3 bases and J by 8 bases, with 13 bases between.

As DNA, the CDR3 is TGCAGTGCTAGTTCCCCAGGAACAGGGATCAGTGAGCAGTTCTTC. It translates to CSASSPGTGISEQFF. The chain has TRBV20-1 and TRBJ2-1; the D gene is possibly TRBD1 (6 bases). CDR1 and CDR2 (germline): DFQATT, SNEGSKA (reference sequence). V shed 3 bases and J shed 9 bases, with 21 bases lying between them. This CDR3 contains 15 residues.

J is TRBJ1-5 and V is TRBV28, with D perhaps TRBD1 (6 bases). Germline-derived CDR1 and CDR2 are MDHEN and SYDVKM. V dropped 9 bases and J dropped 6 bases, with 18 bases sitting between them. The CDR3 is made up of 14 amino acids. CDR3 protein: CASVKVTRGQPQHF. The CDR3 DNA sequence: TGTGCCAGTGTCAAGGTGACCAGGGGTCAGCCCCAGCATTTT.

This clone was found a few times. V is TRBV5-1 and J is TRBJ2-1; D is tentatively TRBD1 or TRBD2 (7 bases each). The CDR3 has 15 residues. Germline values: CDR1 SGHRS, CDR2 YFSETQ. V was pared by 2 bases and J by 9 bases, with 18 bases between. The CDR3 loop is CASSLAGQGEAEQFF. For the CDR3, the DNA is TGCGCCAGCAGCTTAGCGGGGCAGGGGGAAGCTGAGCAGTTCTTC.

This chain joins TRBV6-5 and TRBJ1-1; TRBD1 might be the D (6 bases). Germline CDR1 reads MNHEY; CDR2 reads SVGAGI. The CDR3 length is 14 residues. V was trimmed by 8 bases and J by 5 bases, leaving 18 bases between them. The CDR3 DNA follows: TGTGCCAGCGGGGCAGGGGCCCGGAGGACTGAAGCTTTCTTT. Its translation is CASGAGARRTEAFF.

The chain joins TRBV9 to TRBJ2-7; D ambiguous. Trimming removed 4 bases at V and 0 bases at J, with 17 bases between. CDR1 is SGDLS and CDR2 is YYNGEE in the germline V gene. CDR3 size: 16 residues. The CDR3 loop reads CASSPPRHLYSYEQYV. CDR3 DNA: TGTGCCAGCAGCCCCCCCCGACACCTCTACTCCTACGAGCAGTACGTC.

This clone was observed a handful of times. CDR3 DNA: TGTGCCAGCAGCTCACGCCGGACTAGCAGCTACAATGAGCAGTTCTTC. Residues: CASSSRRTSSYNEQFF. This chain joins TRBV11-3 and TRBJ2-1; TRBD2 aligns across 8 bases. CDR1 is SGHNT, CDR2 YENEEA, per germline. The ends lost 4 bases at V and 3 bases at J; junction bases unmatched: 8. This CDR3 spans 16 amino acids.

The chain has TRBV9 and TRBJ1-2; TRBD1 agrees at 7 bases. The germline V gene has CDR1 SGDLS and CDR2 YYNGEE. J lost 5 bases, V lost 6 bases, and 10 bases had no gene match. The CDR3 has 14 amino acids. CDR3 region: CASNENRGGYGYTF. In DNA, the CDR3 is TGTGCCAGCAATGAAAACAGGGGTGGATATGGCTACACCTTC.

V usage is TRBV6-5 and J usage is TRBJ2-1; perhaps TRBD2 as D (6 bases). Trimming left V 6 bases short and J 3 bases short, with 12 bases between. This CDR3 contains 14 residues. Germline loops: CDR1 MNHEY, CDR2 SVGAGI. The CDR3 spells CASSHRTNYNEQFF. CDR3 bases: TGTGCCAGCAGCCACCGGACTAACTACAATGAGCAGTTCTTC.

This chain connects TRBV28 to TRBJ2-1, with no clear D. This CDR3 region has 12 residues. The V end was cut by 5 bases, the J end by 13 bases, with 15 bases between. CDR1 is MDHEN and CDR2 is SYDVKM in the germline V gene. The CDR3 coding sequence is TGTGCCAGCAGTCTCCTCGGACGTCTCCAGTTCTTC. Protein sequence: CASSLLGRLQFF.

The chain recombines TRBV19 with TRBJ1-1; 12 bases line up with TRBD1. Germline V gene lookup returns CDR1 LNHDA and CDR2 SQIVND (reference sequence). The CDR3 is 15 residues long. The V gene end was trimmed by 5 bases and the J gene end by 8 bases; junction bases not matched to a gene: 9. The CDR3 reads CASSVKGQGAGEAFF. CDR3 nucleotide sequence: TGTGCCAGTAGTGTCAAGGGACAGGGGGCTGGCGAAGCTTTCTTT.

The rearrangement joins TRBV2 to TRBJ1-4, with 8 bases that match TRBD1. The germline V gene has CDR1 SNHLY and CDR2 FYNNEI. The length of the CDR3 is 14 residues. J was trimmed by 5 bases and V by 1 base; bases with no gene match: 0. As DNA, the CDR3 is TGTGCCAGCAGTGAAGACAGGGGGAATGAAAAACTGTTTTTT. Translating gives CASSEDRGNEKLFF.

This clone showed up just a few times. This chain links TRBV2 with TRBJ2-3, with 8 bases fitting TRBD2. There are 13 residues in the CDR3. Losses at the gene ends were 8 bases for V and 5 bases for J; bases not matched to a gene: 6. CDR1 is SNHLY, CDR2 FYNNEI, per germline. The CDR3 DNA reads TGTGCCAGCCACCCGGGACTAGGAGATACGCAGTATTTT. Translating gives CASHPGLGDTQYF.

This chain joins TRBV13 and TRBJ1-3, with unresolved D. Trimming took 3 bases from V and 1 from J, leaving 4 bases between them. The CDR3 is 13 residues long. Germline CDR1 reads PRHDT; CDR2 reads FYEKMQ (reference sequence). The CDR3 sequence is CASSFLSGNTIYF. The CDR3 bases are TGTGCCAGCAGCTTCTTATCTGGAAACACCATATATTTT.

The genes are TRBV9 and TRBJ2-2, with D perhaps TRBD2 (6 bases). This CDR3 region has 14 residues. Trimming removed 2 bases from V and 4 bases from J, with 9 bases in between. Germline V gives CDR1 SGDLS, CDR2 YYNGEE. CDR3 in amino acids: CASSVGTATGELFF. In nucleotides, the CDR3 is TGTGCCAGCAGCGTCGGGACTGCCACCGGGGAGCTGTTTTTT.

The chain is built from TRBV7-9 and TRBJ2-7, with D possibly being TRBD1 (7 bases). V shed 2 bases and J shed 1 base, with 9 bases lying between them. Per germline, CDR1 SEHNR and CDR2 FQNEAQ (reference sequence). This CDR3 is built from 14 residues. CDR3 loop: CASSLQGGSYEQYF. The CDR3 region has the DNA TGTGCCAGCAGCTTACAGGGGGGTTCCTACGAGCAGTACTTC.

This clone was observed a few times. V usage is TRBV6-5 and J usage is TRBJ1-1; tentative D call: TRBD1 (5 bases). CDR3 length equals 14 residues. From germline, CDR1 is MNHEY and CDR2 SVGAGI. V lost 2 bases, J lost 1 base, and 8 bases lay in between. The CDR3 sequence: CASSYGQGNTEAFF. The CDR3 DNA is TGTGCCAGCAGTTACGGGCAGGGGAACACTGAAGCTTTCTTT.

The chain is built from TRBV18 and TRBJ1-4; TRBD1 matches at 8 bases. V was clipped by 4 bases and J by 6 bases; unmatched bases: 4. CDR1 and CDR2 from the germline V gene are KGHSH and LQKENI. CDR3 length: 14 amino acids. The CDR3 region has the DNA TGTGCCAGCTCACAGACAGGGGTGGATGAAAAACTGTTTTTT. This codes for CASSQTGVDEKLFF.

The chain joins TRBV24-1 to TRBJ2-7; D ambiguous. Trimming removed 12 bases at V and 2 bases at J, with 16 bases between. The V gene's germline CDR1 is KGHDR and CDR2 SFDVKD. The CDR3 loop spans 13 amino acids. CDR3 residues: CAPKVKVTYEQYV. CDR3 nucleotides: TGTGCCCCCAAGGTTAAGGTGACCTACGAGCAGTACGTC.

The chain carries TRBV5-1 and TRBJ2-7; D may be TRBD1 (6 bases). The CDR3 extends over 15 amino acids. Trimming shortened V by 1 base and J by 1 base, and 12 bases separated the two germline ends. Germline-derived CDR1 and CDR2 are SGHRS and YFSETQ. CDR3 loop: CASSLSQGPSYEQYV. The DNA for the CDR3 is TGCGCCAGCAGCTTGTCGCAGGGGCCTTCCTACGAGCAGTACGTC.

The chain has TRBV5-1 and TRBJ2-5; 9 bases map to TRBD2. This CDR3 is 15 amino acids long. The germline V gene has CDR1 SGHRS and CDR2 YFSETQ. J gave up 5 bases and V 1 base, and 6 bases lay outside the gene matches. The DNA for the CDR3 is TGCGCCAGCAGCTTGACTAGCGGGTCCTGGGAGACCCAGTACTTC. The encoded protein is CASSLTSGSWETQYF.